These T cell receptor beta chains were read from a single sample in a study of long-term antiretroviral therapy in people with HIV. TCRdb's table, derived via immunoSEQ multiplex PCR, lists solely in-frame clones and lacks some. The sample contains some 16,000 clones, approximately 84% of which appear only once. This material consisted of unsorted PBMCs, taken 0.5 years after starting antiretroviral therapy. These TCRs come from a woman in her forties with HIV. Each CDR3 is given with its conserved first and last residue. Fields, in order: V gene, J gene, clone size, D gene, CDR3 protein, CDR3 DNA. A D gene is named only where the DNA matches it firmly. Size is omitted from some rows. Given values are once, few, many or a class for expanded clones.

>TRBV4-1|TRBJ2-7|.|TRBD2
CASSQSGSGSWSYEQYF
TGCGCCAGCAGCCAATCGGGTAGCGGGAGTTGGTCCTACGAGCAGTACTTC
>TRBV7-8|TRBJ2-7|.|.
CASSLSAGSIYEQYF
TGTGCCAGCAGCTTAAGTGCCGGGAGTATCTACGAGCAGTACTTC
>TRBV13|TRBJ2-7|.|.
CASSLGGYEQYF
TGTGCCAGCAGCTTAGGGGGGTACGAGCAGTACTTC
>TRBV5-1|TRBJ1-4|.|.
CASRTGENEKLFF
TGCGCCAGCAGGACAGGCGAAAATGAAAAACTGTTTTTT
>TRBV7-2|TRBJ2-2|.|.
CASSFGVTGELFF
TGTGCCAGCAGCTTCGGTGTTACCGGGGAGCTGTTTTTT
>TRBV13|TRBJ2-7|medium-sized|.
CASSTGVYEQYF
TGTGCCAGCAGCACCGGGGTCTACGAGCAGTACTTC
>TRBV18|TRBJ2-5|.|.
CASSRLQGDQETQYF
TGTGCCAGCTCACGGCTTCAGGGCGACCAAGAGACCCAGTACTTC
>TRBV5-1|TRBJ2-7|.|TRBD1
CASSLGTGTSYEQYF
TGCGCCAGCAGCCTAGGGACAGGGACCTCCTACGAGCAGTACTTC
>TRBV11-2|TRBJ2-1|once|.
CASSLGSWAGENEQFF
TGTGCCAGCAGCTTAGGGTCCTGGGCAGGAGAGAATGAGCAGTTCTTC
>TRBV15|TRBJ2-3|.|.
CATSRPTDTQYF
TGTGCCACCAGCAGACCTACAGATACGCAGTATTTT
>TRBV28|TRBJ1-1|.|TRBD1
CASSRTGYTEAFF
TGTGCCAGCAGTCGGACAGGATACACTGAAGCTTTCTTT
>TRBV6-4|TRBJ1-4|.|TRBD1
CASSRDRGEKLFF
TGTGCCAGCAGCAGGGACAGGGGTGAAAAACTGTTTTTT
>TRBV28|TRBJ1-1|.|.
CASTNYRASTEAFF
TGTGCCAGCACCAACTACAGGGCTAGCACTGAAGCTTTCTTT
>TRBV7-2|TRBJ2-1|few|.
CASSFSEIYNEQFF
TGTGCCAGCAGCTTCTCTGAGATTTACAATGAGCAGTTCTTC
>TRBV5-1|TRBJ2-3|.|.
CASSLGVGSLLTDTQYF
TGCGCCAGCAGCTTGGGGGTCGGGAGCCTACTCACAGATACGCAGTATTTT
>TRBV4-1|TRBJ2-3|.|TRBD2
CASSQATGTSGSQRTDTQYF
TGCGCCAGCAGCCAAGCAACCGGGACTAGCGGGAGTCAGAGGACAGATACGCAGTATTTT
>TRBV28|TRBJ1-4|.|TRBD1
CASSTRTGDQTNEKLFF
TGTGCCAGCAGTACTCGGACAGGGGACCAAACTAATGAAAAACTGTTTTTT
>TRBV27|TRBJ2-4|few|.
CASRTGAVDIQYF
TGTGCCAGCAGAACGGGGGCCGTCGACATTCAGTACTTC
>TRBV5-1|TRBJ2-7|.|.
CASSPSTHRDGEQYF
TGCGCCAGCAGCCCTAGTACTCACAGGGACGGCGAGCAGTACTTC
>TRBV6-5|TRBJ1-1|.|.
CASSYSAGILEAFF
TGTGCCAGCAGTTACTCGGCGGGAATCCTTGAAGCTTTCTTT
>TRBV15|TRBJ2-2|.|TRBD1
CATSRKGRGRTGELFF
TGTGCCACCAGCAGAAAGGGCAGGGGGCGCACCGGGGAGCTGTTTTTT
>TRBV6-5|TRBJ1-1|.|.
CASSYVSEMNTEAFF
TGTGCCAGCAGTTACGTCTCGGAAATGAACACTGAAGCTTTCTTT
>TRBV27|TRBJ2-2|.|TRBD2
CASSLSLPSGNTGELFF
TGTGCCAGCAGTTTATCCCTCCCTAGCGGGAACACCGGGGAGCTGTTTTTT
>TRBV27|TRBJ2-3|.|.
CASSLGSDNPTDTQYF
TGTGCCAGCAGCTTAGGATCAGACAACCCCACAGATACGCAGTATTTT
>TRBV18|TRBJ1-2|.|TRBD1
CASSPWQGGNYGYTF
TGTGCCAGCTCACCATGGCAGGGGGGGAACTATGGCTACACCTTC
>TRBV9|TRBJ2-1|.|.
CASSVVSGSYNEQFF
TGTGCCAGCAGCGTAGTAAGCGGATCCTACAATGAGCAGTTCTTC
>TRBV9|TRBJ2-7|once|.
CASSVGNAVADYEQYF
TGTGCCAGCAGCGTAGGGAATGCGGTCGCTGACTACGAGCAGTACTTC
>TRBV13|TRBJ2-1|.|.
CASSLTSSSDLFF
TGTGCCAGCAGCTTAACTAGCTCCTCGGACCTGTTCTTC
>TRBV5-6|TRBJ2-7|few|.
CASSSGPGGSYEQYF
TGTGCCAGCAGCTCCGGGCCTGGGGGGTCCTACGAGCAGTACTTC
>TRBV19|TRBJ2-3|.|TRBD1
CASGQVRSDTQYF
TGTGCCAGTGGACAGGTTCGGTCAGATACGCAGTATTTT
>TRBV6-5|TRBJ1-5|.|TRBD1
CASSATGTGGQPQHF
TGTGCCAGCAGCGCGACTGGGACAGGCGGTCAGCCCCAGCATTTT
>TRBV5-5|TRBJ2-7|.|.
CASSLFRGTVYEQYF
TGTGCCAGCAGCTTGTTTCGCGGGACAGTCTACGAGCAGTACTTC
>TRBV27|TRBJ1-2|.|.
CASSPDSNYGYTF
TGTGCCAGCAGCCCTGACAGTAACTATGGCTACACCTTC
>TRBV18|TRBJ2-1|once|TRBD2
CASSPIGFGGAYNEQFF
TGTGCCAGCTCACCAATAGGATTTGGGGGGGCCTACAATGAGCAGTTCTTC
>TRBV27|TRBJ2-5|once|.
CASSWGIQETQYF
TGTGCCAGCAGTTGGGGGATCCAAGAGACCCAGTACTTC
>TRBV9|TRBJ2-7|.|.
CASSPPGLPDDEQYF
TGTGCCAGCAGCCCTCCGGGGCTCCCGGATGACGAGCAGTACTTC
>TRBV19|TRBJ1-2|.|TRBD1
CASSYRGASNYGYTF
TGTGCCAGTAGCTACAGGGGCGCCTCGAACTATGGCTACACCTTC
>TRBV7-9|TRBJ2-1|.|TRBD2
CASSAPGLAETYGNEQFF
TGTGCCAGCAGCGCCCCGGGACTAGCGGAGACCTACGGCAATGAGCAGTTCTTC
>TRBV7-9|TRBJ1-5|.|.
CASSPLGFETNQPQHF
TGTGCCAGCAGCCCACTGGGGTTTGAGACAAATCAGCCCCAGCATTTT
>TRBV28|TRBJ2-7|.|TRBD1
CASSPGTVPYEQYF
TGTGCCAGCAGTCCCGGGACAGTTCCCTACGAGCAGTACTTC
>TRBV29-1|TRBJ2-3|.|.
CSVLGGEGTDTQYF
TGCAGCGTGCTAGGGGGGGAAGGCACAGATACGCAGTATTTT
>TRBV2|TRBJ1-2|.|.
CASSVNRVDGYTF
TGTGCCAGCAGCGTTAACAGGGTTGATGGCTACACCTTC
>TRBV29-1|TRBJ2-3|few|.
CSVDLTRGGTDTQYF
TGCAGCGTTGATCTGACCAGGGGGGGAACAGATACGCAGTATTTT
>TRBV19|TRBJ1-5|.|TRBD1
CASVDRGYSTQPQHF
TGTGCCAGTGTGGACAGGGGTTATAGTACTCAGCCCCAGCATTTT
>TRBV5-1|TRBJ2-2|.|TRBD1
CASNTGQGKTGELFF
TGCGCCAGCAACACGGGACAGGGGAAAACCGGGGAGCTGTTTTTT
>TRBV28|TRBJ2-7|.|.
CATIPTPPGRAVPYEQYF
TGTGCCACAATCCCCACCCCGCCCGGCAGGGCGGTTCCCTACGAGCAGTACTTC
>TRBV29-1|TRBJ2-3|.|.
CSVGFLPGGDTQYF
TGCAGCGTGGGCTTTCTCCCCGGGGGAGATACGCAGTATTTT
>TRBV4-3|TRBJ2-3|.|TRBD2
CASSQDLTGGPIDTQYF
TGCGCCAGCAGCCAAGATCTGACGGGAGGGCCGATAGATACGCAGTATTTT
>TRBV18|TRBJ1-2|.|TRBD1
CASSPNRGVNYGYTF
TGTGCCAGCTCACCAAACAGGGGGGTTAACTATGGCTACACCTTC
>TRBV27|TRBJ1-4|.|.
CASSGSATNEKLFF
TGTGCCAGCAGCGGATCAGCAACTAATGAAAAACTGTTTTTT
>TRBV29-1|TRBJ2-1|once|.
CSVEGGQRHEQFF
TGCAGCGTTGAAGGCGGACAGAGGCATGAGCAGTTCTTC
>TRBV11-3|TRBJ2-7|.|TRBD2
CASSLETSGYEQYF
TGTGCCAGCAGCTTAGAGACTAGCGGATACGAGCAGTACTTC
>TRBV6-6|TRBJ2-1|.|TRBD1
CASSYSTGQAYNEQFF
TGTGCCAGCAGTTACTCGACGGGACAGGCCTACAATGAGCAGTTCTTC
>TRBV6-6|TRBJ2-3|.|TRBD2
CASGSLAGDPSQYF
TGTGCCAGCGGATCACTAGCGGGAGACCCTTCGCAGTATTTT
>TRBV18|TRBJ2-7|.|.
CASSPPGHSTYEQYF
TGTGCCAGCTCACCACCAGGGCACTCGACCTACGAGCAGTACTTC
>TRBV4-1|TRBJ2-7|.|TRBD1
CASSPLTGSSYEQYF
TGCGCCAGCAGCCCCCTGACAGGGAGCTCCTACGAGCAGTACTTC
>TRBV6-5|TRBJ2-7|.|.
CASSYALGGIYEQYF
TGTGCCAGCAGTTACGCCCTAGGGGGAATATACGAGCAGTACTTC
>TRBV7-2|TRBJ2-2|.|.
CASSLGLILNTGELFF
TGTGCCAGCAGCCTAGGACTCATTTTGAACACCGGGGAGCTGTTTTTT
>TRBV25-1|TRBJ1-4|.|.
CASSEGISNEKLFF
TGTGCCAGCAGTGAGGGCATCTCTAATGAAAAACTGTTTTTT
>TRBV28|TRBJ2-7|few|.
CASSFMRVDYEQYF
TGTGCCAGCAGTTTCATGAGGGTCGACTACGAGCAGTACTTC